This T cell receptor (beta chain) was found in a study of blood T cell repertoires in COVID-19 (TCRdb year 2020). Study-wide context: Samples covering the acute and convalescent phases of COVID-19 were provided by collaborators in the United States, Italy and Spain. The material from the prospective study consisted of cDNA or gDNA derived from T cells, B-cell-depleted T cells, or PBMCs. The dataset comprised deeply sampled blood TCRbeta repertoires from subjects exposed to, actively infected with, or recovered from COVID-19. A freely available public database, intended as a resource for researchers studying the immune response to SARS-CoV-2, is where the repertoires were released. Samples came from the ongoing ImmuneRACE study (first 160 participants) plus 1,254 subjects from 6 global collaborators. The sample metadata nearly always contained a de-identified subject ID, COVID-19 status, age in years and sex. HLA class I and class II types, where available, came from metadata supplied by the sample provider rather than from assay-based typing. Broad study findings and their caveats: Clinical and demographic metadata were provided uncurated, with the amount varying by source and participant.

A remark on this clone: No antigen is known for it. No quality values exist for individual bases; no much larger clone is one base distant.

CDR1 is given as SGHVS and CDR2 as FQNEAQ, both from the germline V gene. V lost 1 base and J lost 3 bases, and the count of bases not matched to a germline gene is 3. The CDR3 has 14 amino acids, counting the end cysteine and phenylalanine. This entry keeps only the CDR3 DNA: 42 bases, framed from base 1. TCRbeta CDR3 regions were amplified from genomic DNA by means of the immunoSEQ Assay, a bias-controlled multiplex PCR. As for how the authors treated the data: The number of nucleated cells in each sample was estimated from the amplification of reference gene primers within the assay. Sequence reads were collapsed and filtered to measure the absolute abundance of every unique TCRbeta CDR3 rearrangement. For each sample, productive Simpson clonality was calculated as the square root of Simpson's diversity index over productive rearrangements. In TCRdb, the immuneACCESS table is reduced to in-frame sequences with V and J assigned. These tables do not hold every clone; where another copy was compared, an unresolved V gene accounts for under half, and the others remain unexplained. Clone size and the V and J calls come from that table; the DNA yielded D and trimming. This sample has 95,000 to 150,000 clones in its table, and 84% of those were observed once. Roughly 3.9% of the sample lies in the top ten.

Participants in the prospective study were aged roughly 18 to 89 years, lived in 24 United States geographic areas, and enrolled through a virtual design. In the prospective study, cohorts were assigned on the basis of participant-reported clinical history obtained from a screening survey and a study questionnaire. For ImmuneRACE Cohort 3, a participant was defined as recovered based on two consecutive negative NP/OP PCR tests, clearance by a healthcare professional, or resolution of symptoms. In the prospective study, mobile phlebotomists collected whole blood, serum and a nasopharyngeal or oropharyngeal swab from each participant. Over a roughly 2-month period, participants in the prospective study had the option of providing additional blood draws and questionnaires. Blood samples from the prospective study were shipped frozen or at room temperature prior to DNA extraction.

What was sequenced was PBMCs or T cells enriched from blood (not recorded which). The chain is encoded by TRBV7-8 joined to TRBJ2-7; 7 bases in the middle match TRBD1. This clonotype was obtained from a woman in her 30s who had recovered from COVID-19. CDR3 reads: CASSLGTGLYEQYF. The DNA sequence reads TGTGCCAGCAGCTTAGGGACAGGCCTCTACGAGCAGTACTTC. Joined to the reference TRBV7-8 and TRBJ2-7 proteins, this CDR3 gives the full variable domain: GAGVSQSPRYKVAKRGQDVALRCDPISGHVSLFWYQQALGQGPEFLTYFQNEAQLDKSGLPSDRFFAERPEGSVSTLKIQRTQQEDSAVYLCASSLGTGLYEQYFGPGTRLTVT.